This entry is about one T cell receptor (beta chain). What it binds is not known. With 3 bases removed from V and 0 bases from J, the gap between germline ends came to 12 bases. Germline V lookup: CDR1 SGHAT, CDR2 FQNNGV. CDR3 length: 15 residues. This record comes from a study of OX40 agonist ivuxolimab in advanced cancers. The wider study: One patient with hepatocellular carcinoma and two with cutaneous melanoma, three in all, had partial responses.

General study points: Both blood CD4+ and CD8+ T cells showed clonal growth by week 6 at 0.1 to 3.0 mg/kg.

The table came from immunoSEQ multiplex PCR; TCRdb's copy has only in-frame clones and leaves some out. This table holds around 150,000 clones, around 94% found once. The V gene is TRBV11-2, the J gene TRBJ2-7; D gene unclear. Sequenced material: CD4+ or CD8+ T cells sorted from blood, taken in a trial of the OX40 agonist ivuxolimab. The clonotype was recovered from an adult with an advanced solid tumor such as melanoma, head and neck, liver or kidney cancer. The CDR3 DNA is TGTGCCAGCAGCTTCGAGTGGACGGTCTCCTACGAGCAGTACTTC. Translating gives CASSFEWTVSYEQYF.